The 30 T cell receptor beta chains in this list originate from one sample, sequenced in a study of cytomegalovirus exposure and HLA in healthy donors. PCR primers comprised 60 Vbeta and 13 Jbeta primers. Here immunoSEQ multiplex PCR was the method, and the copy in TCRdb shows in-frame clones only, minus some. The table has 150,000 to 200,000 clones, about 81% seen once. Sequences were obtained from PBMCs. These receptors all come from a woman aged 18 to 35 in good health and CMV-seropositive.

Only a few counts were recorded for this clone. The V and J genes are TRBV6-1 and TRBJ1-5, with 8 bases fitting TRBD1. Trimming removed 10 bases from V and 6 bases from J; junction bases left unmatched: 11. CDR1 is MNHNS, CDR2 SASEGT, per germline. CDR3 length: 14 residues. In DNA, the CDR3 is TGTGCCATCACTAAGGACAGGGTATTTCAGCCCCAGCATTTT. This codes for CAITKDRVFQPQHF.

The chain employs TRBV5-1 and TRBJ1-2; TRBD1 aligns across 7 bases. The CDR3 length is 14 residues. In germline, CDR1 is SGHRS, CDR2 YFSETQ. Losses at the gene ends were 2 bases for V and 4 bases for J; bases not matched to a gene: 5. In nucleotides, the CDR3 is TGCGCCAGCAGCTTCCAGGGGGGAGGCTATGGCTACACCTTC. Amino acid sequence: CASSFQGGGYGYTF.

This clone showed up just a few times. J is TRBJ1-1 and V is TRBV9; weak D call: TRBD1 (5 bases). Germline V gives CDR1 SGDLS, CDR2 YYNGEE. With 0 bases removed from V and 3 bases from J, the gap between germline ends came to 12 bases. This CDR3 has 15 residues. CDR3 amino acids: CASSVDPRVYTEAFF. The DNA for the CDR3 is TGTGCCAGCAGCGTAGACCCCAGGGTGTACACTGAAGCTTTCTTT.

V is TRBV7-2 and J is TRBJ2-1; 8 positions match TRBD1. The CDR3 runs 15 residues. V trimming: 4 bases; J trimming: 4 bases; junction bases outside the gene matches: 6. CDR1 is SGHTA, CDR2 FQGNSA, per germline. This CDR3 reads CASSSLRQGYNEQFF. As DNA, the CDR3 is TGTGCCAGCAGCTCCCTGCGACAGGGGTACAATGAGCAGTTCTTC. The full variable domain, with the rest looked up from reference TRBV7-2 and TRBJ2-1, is GAGVSQSPSNKVTEKGKDVELRCDPISGHTALYWYRQSLGQGLEFLIYFQGNSAPDKSGLPSDRFSAERTGGSVSTLTIQRTQQEDSAVYLCASSSLRQGYNEQFFGPGTRLTVL.

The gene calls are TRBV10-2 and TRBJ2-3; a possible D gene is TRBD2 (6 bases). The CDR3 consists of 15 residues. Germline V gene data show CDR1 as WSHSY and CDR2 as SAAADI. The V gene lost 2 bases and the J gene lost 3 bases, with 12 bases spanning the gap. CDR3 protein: CASSERGWGTDTQYF. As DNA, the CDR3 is TGCGCCAGCAGTGAGCGGGGGTGGGGGACAGATACGCAGTATTTT.

The CDR3 DNA reads as TGTGCCAGCAGCTCAGTTGGAGCGGGGGTAGACAATGAGCAGTTCTTC. Its protein is CASSSVGAGVDNEQFF. V usage is TRBV7-6 and J usage is TRBJ2-1; 8 bases fit TRBD2. V lost 4 bases and J lost 5; bases outside the gene matches: 10. Germline lookup yields CDR1 SGHVS and CDR2 FNYEAQ. There are 16 residues in the CDR3.

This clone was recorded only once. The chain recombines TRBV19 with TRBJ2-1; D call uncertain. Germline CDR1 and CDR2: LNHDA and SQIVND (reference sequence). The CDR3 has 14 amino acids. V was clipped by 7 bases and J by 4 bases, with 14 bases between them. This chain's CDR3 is CASTREMAYNEQFF. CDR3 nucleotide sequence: TGTGCCAGTACCCGTGAAATGGCTTACAATGAGCAGTTCTTC.

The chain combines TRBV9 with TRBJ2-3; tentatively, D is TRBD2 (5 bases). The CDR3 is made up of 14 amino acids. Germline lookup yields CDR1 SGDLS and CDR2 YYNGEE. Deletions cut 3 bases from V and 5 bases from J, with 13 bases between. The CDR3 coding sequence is TGTGCCAGCAGCGGATCCGGACTGGGAGATACGCAGTATTTT. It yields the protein CASSGSGLGDTQYF.

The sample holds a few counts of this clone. The CDR3 DNA reads as TGCGCCAGCAGCCAAGTCGACATGGGTTTCACCTACAATGAGCAGTTCTTC. Amino acid sequence: CASSQVDMGFTYNEQFF. The J gene is TRBJ2-1, the V gene TRBV4-1; the D is unclear. V was trimmed by 1 base and J by 2 bases, leaving 15 bases between them. The CDR3 spans 17 residues. Germline lookup yields CDR1 MGHRA and CDR2 YSYEKL.

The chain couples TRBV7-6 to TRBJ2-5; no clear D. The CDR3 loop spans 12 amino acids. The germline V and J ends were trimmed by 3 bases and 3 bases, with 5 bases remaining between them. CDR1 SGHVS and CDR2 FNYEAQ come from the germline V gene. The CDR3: CASSFAEETQYF. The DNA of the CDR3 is TGTGCCAGCAGCTTCGCGGAAGAGACCCAGTACTTC.

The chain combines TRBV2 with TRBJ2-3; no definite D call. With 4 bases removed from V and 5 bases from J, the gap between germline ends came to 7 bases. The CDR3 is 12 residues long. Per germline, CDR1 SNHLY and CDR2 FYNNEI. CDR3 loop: CASSVRGDTQYF. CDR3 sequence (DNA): TGTGCCAGCAGTGTCCGCGGAGATACGCAGTATTTT.

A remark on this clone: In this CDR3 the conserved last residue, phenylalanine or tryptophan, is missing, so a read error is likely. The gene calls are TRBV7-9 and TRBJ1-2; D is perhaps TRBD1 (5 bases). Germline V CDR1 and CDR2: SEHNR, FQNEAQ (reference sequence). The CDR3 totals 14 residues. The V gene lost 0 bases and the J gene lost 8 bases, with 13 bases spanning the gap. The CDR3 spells CASSLAVRVGGYTS. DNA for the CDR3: TGTGCCAGCAGCTTAGCCGTCAGGGTGGGAGGCTACACCTCC.

The chain's CDR3 is CASSFGTGENTQYF. The CDR3 nucleotides read TGTGCCAGCAGCTTTGGGACAGGGGAGAATACGCAGTATTTT. This rearrangement joins TRBV5-4 to TRBJ2-3; 10 nucleotides match TRBD1. Germline lookup yields CDR1 SGHNT and CDR2 YYREEE (reference sequence). The trim removed 2 bases at V and 7 bases at J, leaving 4 bases unmatched. The CDR3 length is 14 residues.

The CDR3 is CAHARESETVAQYF. The CDR3 coding sequence is TGTGCCCACGCCCGGGAGTCGGAGACTGTGGCCCAGTACTTC. This chain links TRBV2 with TRBJ2-5; maybe TRBD2 (6 bases). V lost 11 bases and J 9 bases, leaving 25 bases between the germline ends. Per germline, CDR1 SNHLY and CDR2 FYNNEI. CDR3 length: 14 amino acids.

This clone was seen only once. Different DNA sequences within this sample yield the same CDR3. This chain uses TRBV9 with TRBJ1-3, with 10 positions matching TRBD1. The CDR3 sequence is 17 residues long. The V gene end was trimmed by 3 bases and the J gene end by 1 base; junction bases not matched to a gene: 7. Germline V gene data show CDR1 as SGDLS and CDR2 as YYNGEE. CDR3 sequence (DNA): TGTGCCAGCAGCGCTCTGACAGGGGGCGATTCTGGAAACACCATATATTTT. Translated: CASSALTGGDSGNTIYF.

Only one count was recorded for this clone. The CDR3 nucleotides read TGTGCCAGCAGCTCCCGGGACAGGGGAGGGTTTAGCAATCAGCCCCAGCATTTT. Translating it yields CASSSRDRGGFSNQPQHF. The chain employs TRBV7-2 and TRBJ1-5; TRBD1 matches at 10 bases. The J segment lost 0 bases and the V segment lost 4 bases, leaving 9 bases of the junction unmatched. From germline, CDR1 is SGHTA and CDR2 FQGNSA. The CDR3 covers 18 residues.

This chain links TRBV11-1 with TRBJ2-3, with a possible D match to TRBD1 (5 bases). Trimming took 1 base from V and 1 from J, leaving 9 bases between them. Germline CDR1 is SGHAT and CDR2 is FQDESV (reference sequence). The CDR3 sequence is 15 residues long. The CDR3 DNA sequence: TGTGCCAGCAGCTTAGGAGACAGACGCACAGATACGCAGTATTTT. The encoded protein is CASSLGDRRTDTQYF.

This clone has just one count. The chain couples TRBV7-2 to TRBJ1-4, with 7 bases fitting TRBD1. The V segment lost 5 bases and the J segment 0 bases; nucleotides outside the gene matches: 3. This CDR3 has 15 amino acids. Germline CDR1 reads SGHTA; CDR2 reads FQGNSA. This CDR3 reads CASSPQGATNEKLFF. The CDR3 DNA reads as TGTGCCAGCAGCCCCCAGGGGGCAACTAATGAAAAACTGTTTTTT.

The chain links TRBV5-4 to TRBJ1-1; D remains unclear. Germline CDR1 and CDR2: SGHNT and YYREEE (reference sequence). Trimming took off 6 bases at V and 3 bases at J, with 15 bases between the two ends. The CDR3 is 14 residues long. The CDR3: CASTPSMRDTEAFF. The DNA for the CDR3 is TGTGCCAGCACCCCCTCCATGAGGGACACTGAAGCTTTCTTT.

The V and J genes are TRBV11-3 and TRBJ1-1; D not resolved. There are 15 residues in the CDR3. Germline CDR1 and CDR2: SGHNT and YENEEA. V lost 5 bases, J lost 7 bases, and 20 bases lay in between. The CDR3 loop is CASSPRLGGQHEAFF. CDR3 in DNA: TGTGCCAGCAGCCCCCGCCTGGGAGGGCAACATGAAGCTTTCTTT.

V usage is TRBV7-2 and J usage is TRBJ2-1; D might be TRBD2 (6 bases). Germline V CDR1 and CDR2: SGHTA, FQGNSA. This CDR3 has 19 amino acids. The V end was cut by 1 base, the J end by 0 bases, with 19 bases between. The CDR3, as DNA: TGTGCCAGCAGCTTAGATTTGCGGGGCCTACTAAGCTCCTACAATGAGCAGTTCTTC. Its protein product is CASSLDLRGLLSSYNEQFF.

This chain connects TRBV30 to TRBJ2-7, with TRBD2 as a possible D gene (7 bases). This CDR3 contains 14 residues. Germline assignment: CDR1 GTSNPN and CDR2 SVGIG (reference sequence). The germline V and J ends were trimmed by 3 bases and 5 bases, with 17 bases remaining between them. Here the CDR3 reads CAWSDWGRGNEQYF. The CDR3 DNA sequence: TGTGCCTGGAGCGATTGGGGGCGGGGGAACGAGCAGTACTTC.

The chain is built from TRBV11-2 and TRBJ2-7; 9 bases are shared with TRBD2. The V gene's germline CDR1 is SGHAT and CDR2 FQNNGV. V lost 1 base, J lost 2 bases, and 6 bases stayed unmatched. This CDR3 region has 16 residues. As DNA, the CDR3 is TGTGCCAGCAGCTTAGGCCTAGCGGGGACGCCCTACGAGCAGTACTTC. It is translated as CASSLGLAGTPYEQYF.

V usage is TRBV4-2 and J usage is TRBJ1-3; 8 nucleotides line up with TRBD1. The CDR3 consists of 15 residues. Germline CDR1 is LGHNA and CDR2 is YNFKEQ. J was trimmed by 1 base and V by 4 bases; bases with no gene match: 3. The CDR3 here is CASSRRTGSGNTIYF. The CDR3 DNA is TGTGCCAGCAGCCGAAGGACAGGGTCTGGAAACACCATATATTTT.

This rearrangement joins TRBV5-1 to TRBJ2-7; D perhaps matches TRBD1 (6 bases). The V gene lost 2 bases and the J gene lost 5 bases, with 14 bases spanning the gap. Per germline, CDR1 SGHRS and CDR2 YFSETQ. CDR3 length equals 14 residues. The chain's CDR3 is CASSLGGPSDEQYV. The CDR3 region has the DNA TGCGCCAGCAGCTTAGGGGGACCCAGCGACGAGCAGTACGTC.

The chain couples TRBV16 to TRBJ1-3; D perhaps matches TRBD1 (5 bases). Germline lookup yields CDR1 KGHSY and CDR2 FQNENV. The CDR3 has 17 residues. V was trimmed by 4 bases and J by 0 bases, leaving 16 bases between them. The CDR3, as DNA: TGTGCCAGCAGCCTCAAAGGAAAGGGGTACTCTGGAAACACCATATATTTT. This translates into CASSLKGKGYSGNTIYF.

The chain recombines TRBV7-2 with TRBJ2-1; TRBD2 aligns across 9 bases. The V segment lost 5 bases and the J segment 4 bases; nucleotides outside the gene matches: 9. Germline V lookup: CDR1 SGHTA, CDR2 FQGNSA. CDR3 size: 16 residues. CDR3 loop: CASSQKAGGHYNEQFF. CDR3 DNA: TGTGCCAGCAGCCAAAAAGCGGGGGGCCATTACAATGAGCAGTTCTTC.

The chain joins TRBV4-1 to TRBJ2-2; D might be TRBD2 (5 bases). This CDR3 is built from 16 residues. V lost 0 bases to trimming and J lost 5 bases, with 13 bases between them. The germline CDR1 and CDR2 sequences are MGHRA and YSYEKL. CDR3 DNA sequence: TGCGCCAGCAGCCAAGATGCCCCCTCGGGGACCGGGGAGCTGTTTTTT. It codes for CASSQDAPSGTGELFF.

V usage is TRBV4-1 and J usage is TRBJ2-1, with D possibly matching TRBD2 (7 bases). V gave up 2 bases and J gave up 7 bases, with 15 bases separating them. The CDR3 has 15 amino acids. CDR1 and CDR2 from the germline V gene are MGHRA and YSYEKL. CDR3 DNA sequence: TGCGCCAGCAGCCAATTAGGGGGGGCAGGAAATGAGCAGTTCTTC. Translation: CASSQLGGAGNEQFF.

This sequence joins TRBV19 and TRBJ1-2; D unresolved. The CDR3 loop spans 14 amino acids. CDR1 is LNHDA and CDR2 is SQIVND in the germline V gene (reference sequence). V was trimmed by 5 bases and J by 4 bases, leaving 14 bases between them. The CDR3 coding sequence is TGTGCCAGTAGTGGGCAGGCGCCACCCTATGGCTACACCTTC. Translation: CASSGQAPPYGYTF.